The present entry profiles one T cell receptor (beta chain) with its context. Its target antigen remains unknown. Base qualities are not provided; no much larger clone lies one nucleotide away. The sample originates from a study of OX40 agonist ivuxolimab in advanced cancers. About the study as a whole: Ivuxolimab was an agonistic, fully human IgG2 monoclonal antibody directed against OX40 (CD134), a costimulatory receptor. Intravenous ivuxolimab was administered to patients every 2 weeks at six dose levels: 0.01, 0.1, 0.3, 1.5, 3 and 10 mg/kg. Among the 52 dose-escalation patients, about 19 had hepatocellular carcinoma, approximately 15 melanoma, 9 renal cell carcinoma and 9 head and neck cancer. A male proportion of 70% to 90% and a mean age of about 60 years, ranging from roughly 20 to 80, were recorded for the dose-escalation cohort. Patients were allowed to have had prior anti-PD-1, anti-PD-L1 or anti-CTLA-4 therapy, and approximately 40% of the dose-escalation patients had been treated with checkpoint inhibitors. Partial responses occurred in three dose-escalation patients, of whom one had hepatocellular carcinoma and two had cutaneous melanoma. The purpose of peripheral TCRbeta sequencing was to test whether ivuxolimab changed TCR sequence diversity and led to clonal T-cell expansion. The paper describes the monotherapy dose-escalation part (N ≈ 51 patients) of the phase I trial of ivuxolimab. What the authors observed across the whole study: At doses from 0.1 to 3.0 mg/kg, clonal expansion was seen in both CD4+ and CD8+ blood T cells between baseline and week 6. After ivuxolimab, expanded clones were on average more numerous among CD8+ T cells than among CD4+ T cells. Low levels of normalized T-cell clonal expansion were also seen in some nonresponding patients. In partial responders in the 0.1-3.0 mg/kg groups, normalized peripheral clonal expansion was found to be among the lowest, especially among CD8+ T cells. The antigen specificity of the peripheral T cells that underwent clonal expansion was not determined.

To sequence the TCRbeta CDR3 region, genomic DNA was isolated from the sorted cells. TCRbeta CDR3 regions were sequenced using the immunoSEQ Assay. TCRdb limited this immuneACCESS table to in-frame rearrangements with V and J called. A share of clones is missing; checked studies link under half to unresolved V genes, and the rest is unexplained. This sample comprises about 89,000 clones, around 90% of them detected only once. Jointly, the top ten make up roughly 0.64% of the sample. The trial excluded patients who had a history of autoimmune disease or who were on systemic immunosuppression. Peripheral blood for TCR sequencing was drawn from every dose cohort at baseline, at cycle 4 day 1 and at cycle 7 day 1. The samples were taken from a phase I, first-in-human, multicenter, open-label dose-escalation trial of ivuxolimab. Adults with locally advanced or metastatic melanoma, renal cell, hepatocellular, or head and neck squamous cell carcinoma were enrolled in the trial. CD4+ and CD8+ T cells were sorted separately from peripheral blood before TCR sequencing.

V is cut back by 1 base and J by 6 bases, with 8 bases in the junction unmatched. The germline V gene yields SGHRS for CDR1 and YFSETQ for CDR2. The CDR3 covers 16 residues, taking in both the cysteine and the phenylalanine. Here the CDR3 DNA is all that survives: 48 bases in frame from base 1. The source was CD4+ or CD8+ T cells sorted from blood, collected in a trial of the OX40 agonist ivuxolimab. The TCR originated in an adult with an advanced solid tumor such as melanoma, head and neck, liver or kidney cancer. The sequence links TRBV5-1 to TRBJ2-2; the central 8 bases match TRBD1. The nucleotide sequence reads TGCGCCAGCAGCTTGCCAGGGGCAGGGGGCCCCGGGGAGCTGTTTTTT. This sequence encodes CASSLPGAGGPGELFF.